These 10 T cell receptor beta chains came from one sample sequenced in a study of blood T cells in healthy people across ages. Next came a second PCR, run for roughly 6 to 11 cycles, which used a sample-barcoded 5' primer along with a J-beta primer mix. TCRdb re-analysed the 5' RACE reads in MiXCR, keeping a single row per CDR3 protein. The repertoire includes 800,000 or so distinct CDR3 sequences, 20% to 25% of them detected once, and 3% to 4.5% sits in the top ten. The sample was also reused in another study, on T cells of mothers and their children.

Sequencing was performed on blood. The receptors derive from a boy between 5 and 17 years old in good health.

This clonotype appeared a few times. This chain links TRBV24-1 with TRBJ2-1; D is perhaps TRBD1 (5 bases). Germline CDR1 is KGHDR and CDR2 is SFDVKD. Trimming pared 5 bases from V and 4 bases from J, leaving 5 bases between. This CDR3 region has 12 residues. The CDR3: CATSGQYNEQFF. The CDR3 region has the DNA TGTGCCACCAGTGGACAGTACAATGAGCAGTTCTTC.

This clonotype was detected only a few times. The V gene is TRBV27, the J gene TRBJ2-2, with D perhaps TRBD1 (5 bases). The V gene lost 5 bases and the J gene lost 2 bases, with 9 bases spanning the gap. The CDR3 loop spans 14 amino acids. Germline V lookup: CDR1 MNHEY, CDR2 SMNVEV (reference sequence). CDR3 nucleotide sequence: TGTGCCAGCAGTGACAGCATAAACACCGGGGAGCTGTTTTTT. Its protein product is CASSDSINTGELFF.

This chain uses TRBV2 with TRBJ2-7, with D perhaps matching TRBD2 (5 bases). This CDR3 has 13 amino acids. The V end lost 6 bases, the J end lost 5 bases, and 14 bases lay between the germline ends. Germline CDR1 reads SNHLY; CDR2 reads FYNNEI. The CDR3 bases are TGTGCCAGCAGATTATCCTCCGGGAACGAGCAGTACTTC. The encoded protein is CASRLSSGNEQYF.

The chain couples TRBV6-1 to TRBJ1-5; 9 positions agree with TRBD1. CDR1 is MNHNS and CDR2 is SASEGT in the germline V gene. V shed 4 bases and J 6 bases; nucleotides not matched to a gene: 10. This CDR3 has 16 residues. For the CDR3, the DNA is TGTGCCAGCAGTGCGTACCGGGACAGGGTAAGTCAGCCCCAGCATTTT. Its translation: CASSAYRDRVSQPQHF.

The chain combines TRBV29-1 with TRBJ2-7; D perhaps matches TRBD1 (6 bases). The CDR3 covers 12 residues. Germline V lookup: CDR1 SQVTM, CDR2 ANQGSEA. The V end lost 6 bases, the J end lost 2 bases, and 11 bases lay between the germline ends. CDR3 bases: TGCAGCGTACGACAGGCCGCCTACGAGCAGTACTTC. This translates into CSVRQAAYEQYF.

This clonotype appeared many times. This chain links TRBV12-3 or TRBV12-4 with TRBJ1-4; 11 bases map to TRBD1. After removal of 5 bases from V and 8 bases from J, the junction contained 4 bases not matched to a gene. The CDR3 has 14 residues. The CDR3 protein is CASSPDRGLEKLFF. Here the CDR3 DNA reads TGTGCCAGCAGTCCGGACAGGGGGCTCGAAAAACTGTTTTTT.

The chain combines TRBV20-1 with TRBJ1-2, with D possibly TRBD1 on 5 matching bases. V dropped 4 bases and J dropped 4 bases, with 25 bases sitting between them. The germline V gene encodes CDR1 DFQATT and CDR2 SNEGSKA (reference sequence). This CDR3 is built from 17 residues. The CDR3 region is CSANPRYSRGTTYGYTF. The CDR3 nucleotides read TGCAGTGCTAATCCCCGGTATTCCCGAGGGACTACCTATGGCTACACCTTC.

This chain connects TRBV20-1 to TRBJ2-1; the match to TRBD2 covers 9 bases. The germline V gene encodes CDR1 DFQATT and CDR2 SNEGSKA (reference sequence). The length of the CDR3 is 15 residues. V gave up 0 bases and J gave up 6 bases; unmatched junction bases: 6. The CDR3 bases are TGCAGTGCTAGAGATCTGGCGGGGGGGCCCAATGAGCAGTTCTTC. Translating it yields CSARDLAGGPNEQFF.

This clonotype came up a few times. The J gene is TRBJ2-1, the V gene TRBV19; no definite D call. Trimming took 5 bases from V and 0 from J, leaving 11 bases between them. The CDR3 has 15 residues. From germline, CDR1 is LNHDA and CDR2 SQIVND (reference sequence). Here the CDR3 DNA reads TGTGCCAGTAGTGGGCGGATGAGCTCCTACAATGAGCAGTTCTTC. It yields the protein CASSGRMSSYNEQFF.

The gene calls are TRBV11-2 and TRBJ2-5; 10 bases line up with TRBD1. The DNA end is more similar to TRBJ2-7, so the J call may be wrong. This CDR3 comprises 16 residues. Per germline, CDR1 SGHAT and CDR2 FQNNGV. CDR3 bases: TGTGCCAGCAGCTCAGTCGGGGGACAGGGGCCCTACGAGCAGTACTTC. This gives the protein CASSSVGGQGPYEQYF.